The next 23 T cell receptor beta chains were all read from a single sample in a study of T cells in Graves' hyperthyroidism and ophthalmopathy (dated by TCRdb to about 2019). Library preparation employed multiplex PCR. Sequenced using an Illumina HiSeq 2000. The TCR beta CDR3 regions were amplified from RNA transcripts. For the first round of RT-PCR on the TCR CDR3, the HTBI primer set was used together with the Qiagen OneStep RT-PCR kit. Using fastp trimming at Q25 and MiXCR clonotype assembly, TCRdb reanalyzed the public sequencing data and kept in-frame beta chains. Duplicate CDR3 protein sequences are folded into a single record with the most common DNA and genes. This sample gives roughly 500,000 distinct CDR3 sequences in total; approximately 23% of them show up just once. The ten largest clones add up to roughly 49% of the sample. Source material: blood. Receptors originate from a woman aged 65 to 85 with Graves' ophthalmopathy.

The chain uses TRBV11-2 and TRBJ2-5; 7 positions agree with TRBD2. The germline gives CDR1 SGHAT, CDR2 FQNNGV. Trimming at V came to 4 bases and at J to 2 bases, leaving 4 bases not matched to a gene. CDR3 length: 14 amino acids. DNA for the CDR3: TGTGCCAGCAGCTCCCCAGCGGGGCAAGAGACCCAGTACTTC. This translates into CASSSPAGQETQYF. Supplemented by reference TRBV11-2 and TRBJ2-5, the full variable domain reads EAGVAQSPRYKIIEKRQSVAFWCNPISGHATLYWYQQILGQGPKLLIQFQNNGVVDDSQLPKDRFSAERLKGVDSTLKIQPAKLEDSAVYLCASSSPAGQETQYFGPGTRLLVL.

This chain links TRBV10-3 with TRBJ1-2; D perhaps matches TRBD1 (5 bases). The CDR3 loop spans 15 amino acids. Germline lookup yields CDR1 ENHRY and CDR2 SYGVKD. V lost 3 bases, J lost 5 bases, and 16 bases lay in between. The CDR3, as DNA: TGTGCCATCAGTGATTATCCCGGGACGGAATATGGCTACACCTTC. The encoded protein is CAISDYPGTEYGYTF.

This clonotype was counted between two and nine times. J is TRBJ2-6 and V is TRBV12-3 or TRBV12-4; D possibly corresponds to TRBD1 (6 bases). V gave up 6 bases and J gave up 0 bases, with 18 bases separating them. The CDR3 is 18 residues long. CDR3 sequence reads: CASRPTDRAYSGANVLTF. DNA of the CDR3: TGTGCCAGCAGACCGACGGACAGAGCGTACTCTGGGGCCAACGTCCTGACTTTC.

This clonotype was seen a few times. This chain links TRBV5-6 with TRBJ2-1; TRBD2 aligns across 9 bases. Germline V gene data show CDR1 as SGHDT and CDR2 as YYEEEE. The V and J ends lost 2 bases and 6 bases, in that order; junction bases with no gene match: 6. The CDR3 totals 15 residues. The CDR3 coding sequence is TGTGCCAGCAGCTTCACCGGGACTAGCAGCAATGAGCAGTTCTTC. This codes for CASSFTGTSSNEQFF. Supplemented by reference TRBV5-6 and TRBJ2-1, the full variable domain reads DAGVTQSPTHLIKTRGQQVTLRCSPKSGHDTVSWYQQALGQGPQFIFQYYEEEERQRGNFPDRFSGHQFPNYSSELNVNALLLGDSALYLCASSFTGTSSNEQFFGPGTRLTVL.

This clonotype was seen a handful of times. V and J are TRBV9 and TRBJ2-1; maybe TRBD1 (5 bases). CDR3 length: 15 residues. Germline V gene data show CDR1 as SGDLS and CDR2 as YYNGEE. The germline V and J ends were trimmed by 0 bases and 7 bases, with 14 bases remaining between them. CDR3 sequence (DNA): TGTGCCAGCAGCGTAGACCCCATGGCAGGGAATGAGCAGTTCTTC. Its translation is CASSVDPMAGNEQFF.

This clonotype was recorded a few times. V gene TRBV6-1 combines with J gene TRBJ1-1; D possibly corresponds to TRBD1 (5 bases). With 11 bases removed from V and 6 bases from J, the gap between germline ends came to 16 bases. Looked up from germline, CDR1 is MNHNS and CDR2 is SASEGT. The CDR3 is 12 residues long. As DNA, the CDR3 is TGTGCCTCCCATACGGGGGGGTCTGAAGCTTTCTTT. Its protein product is CASHTGGSEAFF.

The rearrangement uses TRBV28 and TRBJ2-7, with 7 bases matching TRBD2. This CDR3 comprises 13 residues. Trimming took 6 bases from V and 7 from J; bases not matched to a gene: 9. Germline lookup yields CDR1 MDHEN and CDR2 SYDVKM. CDR3 loop: CASRGEGLKEQYF. CDR3 sequence (DNA): TGTGCCAGCAGGGGGGAGGGCTTGAAGGAGCAGTACTTC.

V gene TRBV3-1 combines with J gene TRBJ1-1, with D unclear. Germline CDR1 LGHDT, CDR2 YNNKEL (reference sequence). There are 13 residues in the CDR3. Trimming stripped 4 bases from V and 1 base from J, with 7 bases between. The CDR3 DNA reads TGTGCCAGCAGCCGCTTGGAGAACACTGAAGCTTTCTTT. Its protein product is CASSRLENTEAFF.

Ten or more counts support this clonotype. The chain combines TRBV28 with TRBJ2-1; 8 positions agree with TRBD2. This CDR3 has 15 amino acids. V shed 5 bases and J 6 bases; nucleotides not matched to a gene: 9. Germline V gives CDR1 MDHEN, CDR2 SYDVKM. Here the CDR3 reads CASSPTGGLGNEQFF. CDR3 DNA sequence: TGTGCCAGCAGTCCAACGGGGGGGCTGGGCAATGAGCAGTTCTTC.

This clonotype was counted a few times. This sequence joins TRBV20-1 and TRBJ1-1; the D is unclear. The germline V and J ends were trimmed by 6 bases and 10 bases, with 21 bases remaining between them. CDR1 and CDR2 (germline): DFQATT, SNEGSKA (reference sequence). The CDR3 consists of 13 residues. The CDR3 sequence is CSAGPLLLVGAFF. CDR3 DNA sequence: TGCAGTGCCGGCCCCCTTCTATTGGTGGGAGCTTTCTTT.

The rearrangement links TRBV25-1 to TRBJ2-7, with TRBD2 matching over 7 bases. The CDR3 has 15 amino acids. Per the germline V gene, CDR1 is MGHDK and CDR2 is SYGVNS. J lost 3 bases, V lost 2 bases, and 7 bases had no gene match. The CDR3 here is CASSEPGLGNYEQYF. The CDR3 DNA follows: TGTGCCAGCAGTGAACCTGGACTAGGGAACTACGAGCAGTACTTC.

J is TRBJ1-5 and V is TRBV28, with 8 positions matching TRBD1. Losses at the gene ends were 5 bases for V and 5 bases for J; bases not matched to a gene: 11. The CDR3 has 16 amino acids. Germline assignment: CDR1 MDHEN and CDR2 SYDVKM. The CDR3 here is CASSIRTGHGYQPQHF. The DNA of the CDR3 is TGTGCCAGCAGTATACGGACAGGGCATGGTTATCAGCCCCAGCATTTT.

Here the CDR3 DNA reads TGTGCCAGCAGTGAGACTAGCGGGTTCACAGATACGCAGTATTTT. This sequence encodes CASSETSGFTDTQYF. J is TRBJ2-3 and V is TRBV6-4, with TRBD2 matching over 10 bases. The CDR3 is made up of 15 amino acids. Per the germline V gene, CDR1 is MRHNA and CDR2 is SNTAGT. V shed 3 bases, J shed 2 bases, and the junction held 2 bases outside the gene matches.

The sample holds a few counts of this clonotype. This chain links TRBV15 with TRBJ2-3, with 7 bases identical to TRBD1. Germline CDR1 reads LNHNV; CDR2 reads YYDKDF (reference sequence). Trimming took 1 base from V and 0 from J; bases not matched to a gene: 7. The CDR3 runs 17 residues. DNA for the CDR3: TGTGCCACCAGCAGAGGAAGACAGGGACCTAGCACAGATACGCAGTATTTT. It yields the protein CATSRGRQGPSTDTQYF.

This clonotype was seen many times. The rearrangement joins TRBV28 to TRBJ2-7; TRBD2 agrees at 7 bases. Germline V CDR1 and CDR2: MDHEN, SYDVKM. Trimming cost V 1 base and J 0 bases; bases outside gene matches: 6. This CDR3 is 16 amino acids long. This CDR3 reads CASSLLGGSPSYEQYF. The CDR3 nucleotides are TGTGCCAGCAGTTTATTGGGCGGGAGCCCCTCCTACGAGCAGTACTTC.

This clonotype occurred a few times. The chain has TRBV30 and TRBJ2-3; D remains unclear. CDR1 GTSNPN and CDR2 SVGIG come from the germline V gene (reference sequence). This CDR3 has 11 residues. Trimming stripped 2 bases from V and 4 bases from J, with 4 bases between. In DNA, the CDR3 is TGTGCCTGGAGTTTATCAGATACGCAGTATTTT. Encoded protein: CAWSLSDTQYF.

The chain links TRBV7-2 to TRBJ1-2; perhaps TRBD1 as D (5 bases). The CDR3 is 17 amino acids. V gave up 2 bases and J gave up 4 bases, with 20 bases separating them. The germline V gene has CDR1 SGHTA and CDR2 FQGNSA. CDR3 bases: TGTGCCAGCAGCTTAAGCTCATCCCGGACACGTCGCTATGGCTACACCTTC. Amino acid sequence: CASSLSSSRTRRYGYTF.

The V call is TRBV27, the J call TRBJ1-1; no clear D. CDR1 is MNHEY, CDR2 SMNVEV, per germline (reference sequence). Between the trimmed V and J ends, which lost 6 bases and 1 base, there was a span of 12 bases. The CDR3 sequence is 14 residues long. The CDR3 DNA reads TGTGCCAGCAGCCCCGGGGTTGCGAACACTGAAGCTTTCTTT. Residues: CASSPGVANTEAFF.

This chain links TRBV12-3 or TRBV12-4 with TRBJ2-5, with D hard to call. V was trimmed by 3 bases and J by 2 bases, leaving 7 bases between them. This CDR3 spans 13 amino acids. CDR3 DNA: TGTGCCAGCAGTTTTAACAGTCAAGAGACCCAGTACTTC. Translating gives CASSFNSQETQYF.

Concerning this clonotype itself: A read error may produce the germline difference seen at one junction end. This chain links TRBV7-8 with TRBJ2-3; maybe TRBD2 (5 bases). CDR1 is SGHVS and CDR2 is FQNEAQ in the germline V gene. CDR3 size: 13 residues. Here the CDR3 reads CASNLGSADTQYF. DNA for the CDR3: TGTGCCAGCAACTTAGGGAGCGCAGATACGCAGTATTTT.

This clonotype was seen repeatedly, ten times or more. The chain carries TRBV7-8 and TRBJ2-5, with D possibly matching TRBD2 (5 bases). This CDR3 is built from 14 residues. Trimming pared 5 bases from V and 2 bases from J, leaving 12 bases between. Germline values: CDR1 SGHVS, CDR2 FQNEAQ. CDR3 nucleotide sequence: TGTGCCAGCAGCGGTCGGGATTGGCAAGAGACCCAGTACTTC. Translated, it gives CASSGRDWQETQYF.

This clonotype was counted between two and nine times. This chain uses TRBV20-1 with TRBJ1-1; D call uncertain. CDR1 and CDR2 from the germline V gene are DFQATT and SNEGSKA (reference sequence). The V and J ends lost 3 bases and 5 bases respectively, with 10 bases between them. The length of the CDR3 is 12 residues. CDR3 DNA sequence: TGCAGTGCTAGGCAGTCTAGTACTGAAGCTTTCTTT. Amino acid sequence: CSARQSSTEAFF.

This clonotype was detected ten times or more. This chain links TRBV2 with TRBJ2-7; no definite D call. The germline CDR1 and CDR2 sequences are SNHLY and FYNNEI. The CDR3 loop spans 12 amino acids. With 4 bases removed from V and 3 bases from J, the gap between germline ends came to 7 bases. CDR3 amino acids: CASSVTVYEQYF. As DNA, the CDR3 is TGTGCCAGCAGTGTCACAGTCTACGAGCAGTACTTC.